This T cell receptor (beta chain) originates from a study of blood T cell repertoires in COVID-19. Turning to the study itself: The United States, Italy and Spain were the sources of the acute and convalescent COVID-19 samples. The analysed material was cDNA or gDNA that came from T cells, B-cell-depleted T cells, or PBMCs.

This clone has only a few counts. Recruits, aged about 18 to 100 years, lived in 25 or so US areas. Participants had their cohort set by participant-reported clinical history. The V and J ends lost 3 bases and 0 bases respectively, with 9 bases between them. Germline-derived CDR1 and CDR2 are SEHNR and FQNEAQ (reference sequence). This CDR3 region has 15 residues. Produced via immunoSEQ multiplex PCR; TCRdb's table is partial and in-frame only. The sample includes 200,000 to 250,000 clones, 80% of them seen just once. The sequence was collected from a man between 25 and 39 years old with acute COVID-19. The genes are TRBV7-9 and TRBJ1-5, with D hard to call. The sequencing sample was made of PBMCs or T cells enriched from blood (not recorded which). The CDR3 loop reads CASSFGGNSNQPQHF. The CDR3 DNA reads TGTGCCAGCAGCTTCGGCGGTAATAGCAATCAGCCCCAGCATTTT.